This TCR beta chain was sequenced during a study of beta chain features in type 1 diabetes. Study-wide findings and caveats: Patients with Type 1 diabetes showed moderately but significantly shorter TCRB CDR3s in all four CD4+ subsets.

This clone was detected a few times. Its antigen remains unidentified. Via the markers CD45RO/CCR7/CD25/CD127/CD95/CD27, stem cell-like memory, regulatory, central memory and naive CD4+ cells were sorted. The study reverse transcribed the entire isolated RNA, so it sequenced expressed TCRB transcripts. Data came from immunoSEQ multiplex PCR; TCRdb stores just in-frame clones and leaves some out. Here the sample spans a few hundred thousand clones, over 8.5% being singletons. The germline V and J ends were trimmed by 2 bases and 7 bases, with 4 bases remaining between them. CDR3 length: 11 residues. The germline V gene encodes CDR1 MNHEY and CDR2 SVGAGI.

The source of this sequence is a man aged 25-40 years with type 1 diabetes. The sample consisted of central memory CD4+ T cells from blood. The rearrangement links TRBV6-5 to TRBJ2-3; no clear D gene. This CDR3 reads CASSYDNTQYF. DNA for the CDR3: TGTGCCAGCAGTTACGACAATACGCAGTATTTT.